This T cell receptor beta chain comes out of a study of shared clonotypes between healthy human individuals. Profiled with immunoSEQ multiplex PCR; TCRdb holds only in-frame clones, not every one. Here the sample spans 550,000 to 700,000 clones, 73% being singletons. Whole-study findings and limits: Larger estimated richness was generally recorded for naive subsets relative to memory subsets. How much donors shared clonotypes was expected to be affected by sequencing depth.

A note on this clone: Its specificity is unknown. A much larger clone sits a single nucleotide away, making a read error possible. Other DNA sequences of this sample code for an identical CDR3.

Trimming took 0 bases from V and 2 from J, leaving 9 bases between them. The germline V gene encodes CDR1 SGHRS and CDR2 YFSETQ. The CDR3 is made up of 15 amino acids. The CD4+ fraction was divided into a CD45RA+ naive subset and a CD45RA-negative memory subset. The sequence came from a woman younger than 45 in good health. The material sequenced was memory CD4+ T cells sorted from blood. The subset here: CD45RA-negative fraction. This sequence joins TRBV5-1 and TRBJ2-1; no clear D. For the CDR3, the DNA is TGCGCCAGCAGCTTGGATAGCAGCACCTACAATGAGCAGTTCTTC. It yields the protein CASSLDSSTYNEQFF.